One and the same sample provided the 23 T cell receptor beta chains below, sequenced in a study of control samples from healthy donors and cancer patients. Sequencing used immunoSEQ multiplex PCR; TCRdb keeps in-frame clones, though not all of them. The repertoire holds 140,000 to 150,000 clones, around nine tenths seen once, with 4% to 5.5% in the top ten. Sequenced: blood. Source of these receptors: a man aged 25 to 45 in good health.

This clone was detected once. This chain uses TRBV4-3 with TRBJ1-2, with a possible D match to TRBD1 (6 bases). The CDR3 sequence is 16 residues long. The V gene lost 0 bases and the J gene lost 8 bases, with 19 bases spanning the gap. CDR1 and CDR2 from the germline V gene are LGHNA and YSLEER. The CDR3 spells CASSQEWARGGQGYTF. The CDR3 DNA reads TGCGCCAGCAGCCAAGAGTGGGCCAGGGGAGGCCAGGGCTACACCTTC.

The chain joins TRBV10-1 to TRBJ1-1, with D possibly being TRBD1 (6 bases). The CDR3 length is 12 residues. With 3 bases removed from V and 6 bases from J, the gap between germline ends came to 8 bases. In germline, CDR1 is WNHNN, CDR2 SYGVQD (reference sequence). The CDR3 loop is CASSDGGSEAFF. The DNA for the CDR3 is TGCGCCAGCAGTGATGGGGGCTCTGAAGCTTTCTTT.

V is TRBV5-1 and J is TRBJ2-3; 8 bases map to TRBD2. Losses at the gene ends were 0 bases for V and 2 bases for J; bases not matched to a gene: 5. Germline V gives CDR1 SGHRS, CDR2 YFSETQ. The CDR3 length is 16 residues. Here the CDR3 reads CASSLDSGVPTDTQYF. Written as DNA, the CDR3 is TGCGCCAGCAGCTTGGATAGCGGGGTTCCCACAGATACGCAGTATTTT.

The chain links TRBV7-3 to TRBJ1-1; TRBD1 might be the D (6 bases). The CDR3 is 14 amino acids. Trimming took 2 bases from V and 5 from J, leaving 12 bases between them. The germline gives CDR1 SGHTA, CDR2 FQGTGA. In nucleotides, the CDR3 is TGTGCCAGCAGCTTAGGGGGCCTCGGTACTGAAGCTTTCTTT. Its translation is CASSLGGLGTEAFF.

The J gene is TRBJ1-4, the V gene TRBV10-3; D uncertain. V lost 4 bases to trimming and J lost 5 bases, with 8 bases between them. The CDR3 consists of 13 residues. Germline CDR1 and CDR2: ENHRY and SYGVKD. CDR3 coding DNA: TGTGCCATCAGTGTAGGGCAAAATGAAAAACTGTTTTTT. Translating it yields CAISVGQNEKLFF.

The CDR3 sequence is CASSLGGGLGEEQYF. The CDR3 region has the DNA TGTGCCAGCAGCTTAGGGGGCGGACTTGGGGAGGAGCAGTACTTC. The chain is built from TRBV7-6 and TRBJ2-7; D may match TRBD1 or TRBD2 (5 bases each). CDR1 is SGHVS and CDR2 is FNYEAQ in the germline V gene. Trimming stripped 1 base from V and 7 bases from J, with 17 bases between. The CDR3 contains 15 residues.

The J gene is TRBJ2-5, the V gene TRBV18; weak D call: TRBD1 (5 bases). V was trimmed by 0 bases and J by 5 bases, leaving 10 bases between them. Germline values: CDR1 KGHSH, CDR2 LQKENI. The CDR3 totals 14 residues. The CDR3 bases are TGTGCCAGCTCACCACCCGGCAGGGCTGAGACCCAGTACTTC. It codes for CASSPPGRAETQYF.

The chain is built from TRBV12-3 or TRBV12-4 and TRBJ2-7; D assignment may be TRBD1 or TRBD2 (5 bases each). This CDR3 has 13 residues. V was clipped by 0 bases and J by 11 bases, with 14 bases between them. The CDR3 DNA sequence: TGTGCCAGCAGTTTAGCCGCTGGGACCGCCAAGTACTTC. It codes for CASSLAAGTAKYF.

The chain couples TRBV6-2 or TRBV6-3 to TRBJ2-6; 7 bases map to TRBD1. The V gene end was trimmed by 5 bases and the J gene end by 2 bases; junction bases not matched to a gene: 6. The CDR3 length is 16 residues. Germline V gives CDR1 MNHEY, CDR2 SVGEGT. CDR3 protein: CASSRDRDTGANVLTF. In DNA form, the CDR3 reads TGTGCCAGCAGTCGGGACAGAGATACTGGGGCCAACGTCCTGACTTTC.

To note about this clone: A far larger clone is only one base removed, so a read error is likely. Distinct nucleotide sequences in the sample also encode this CDR3. The chain links TRBV9 to TRBJ1-1, with 8 nucleotides matching TRBD1. Trimming removed 3 bases from V and 3 bases from J; junction bases left unmatched: 1. The CDR3 consists of 13 residues. The germline CDR1 and CDR2 sequences are SGDLS and YYNGEE. The CDR3 DNA follows: TGTGCCAGCAGCGCGGGACAGGACACTGAAGCTTTCTTT. Its protein is CASSAGQDTEAFF.

The V and J genes are TRBV6-6 and TRBJ1-1; TRBD1 is a possible D gene (6 bases). Germline CDR1 is MNHNY and CDR2 is SVGAGI (reference sequence). V lost 0 bases and J lost 4, with 9 bases in between. This CDR3 is 14 amino acids long. CDR3 loop: CASSYSTGSTEAFF. The CDR3 DNA reads TGTGCCAGCAGTTACTCTACAGGGAGCACTGAAGCTTTCTTT.

This rearrangement joins TRBV2 to TRBJ1-6; the D is unclear. V dropped 1 base and J dropped 4 bases, with 11 bases sitting between them. Per germline, CDR1 SNHLY and CDR2 FYNNEI. This CDR3 region has 16 residues. The CDR3 region is CASSEELVGYNSPLHF. CDR3 nucleotide sequence: TGTGCCAGCAGTGAAGAATTAGTTGGATATAATTCACCCCTCCACTTT. The whole variable domain, remainder taken from reference TRBV2 and TRBJ1-6, is EPEVTQTPSHQVTQMGQEVILRCVPISNHLYFYWYRQILGQKVEFLVSFYNNEISEKSEIFDDQFSVERPDGSNFTLKIRSTKLEDSAMYFCASSEELVGYNSPLHFGNGTRLTVT.

The V gene is TRBV6-5, the J gene TRBJ2-2; the D is unclear. Germline assignment: CDR1 MNHEY and CDR2 SVGAGI. Trimming shortened V by 4 bases and J by 1 base, and 4 bases separated the two germline ends. This CDR3 spans 13 amino acids. CDR3 DNA: TGTGCCAGCAGTTCGTGGAACACCGGGGAGCTGTTTTTT. This encodes CASSSWNTGELFF.

The V call is TRBV7-9, the J call TRBJ2-5; D is ambiguous. The CDR3 is 10 residues long. With 11 bases removed from V and 3 bases from J, the gap between germline ends came to 7 bases. CDR1 and CDR2 (germline): SEHNR, FQNEAQ (reference sequence). Here the CDR3 DNA reads TGTGCCTTTTCCGAAGAGACCCAGTACTTC. Amino acid sequence: CAFSEETQYF.

The rearrangement links TRBV14 to TRBJ1-1, with D possibly TRBD1 on 6 matching bases. The CDR3 is 13 amino acids. Per germline, CDR1 SGHDN and CDR2 FVKESK. V lost 4 bases, J lost 5 bases, and 11 bases lay in between. CDR3 sequence reads: CASSPDRRTEAFF. The CDR3 DNA reads TGTGCCAGCAGCCCCGACAGGCGGACTGAAGCTTTCTTT.

The rearrangement uses TRBV27 and TRBJ2-2; TRBD2 matches at 7 bases. CDR1 is MNHEY and CDR2 is SMNVEV in the germline V gene (reference sequence). This CDR3 is 19 amino acids long. J was trimmed by 4 bases and V by 2 bases; bases with no gene match: 16. As DNA, the CDR3 is TGTGCCAGCAGTTTAAACAACCCGGGACTACCTTCTCCCACCGGGGAGCTGTTTTTT. Its translation is CASSLNNPGLPSPTGELFF.

V usage is TRBV3-1 (or the pseudogene TRBV3-2) and J usage is TRBJ1-5; D unresolved. Between the trimmed V and J ends, which lost 4 bases and 4 bases, there was a span of 14 bases. The CDR3 contains 15 residues. Germline assignment: CDR1 LGHDT and CDR2 YNNKEL (reference sequence). The CDR3 loop reads CASSPTGGTNQPQHF. CDR3 bases: TGTGCCAGCAGCCCGACGGGCGGAACGAATCAGCCCCAGCATTTT.

The chain couples TRBV6-2 or TRBV6-3 to TRBJ1-1, with D unclear. Germline CDR1 is MNHEY and CDR2 is SVGEGT. This CDR3 is 14 amino acids long. V shed 2 bases and J shed 1 base, with 8 bases lying between them. The DNA of the CDR3 is TGTGCCAGCAGTTACAGGGCAACGAACACTGAAGCTTTCTTT. The encoded protein is CASSYRATNTEAFF.

The chain is built from TRBV7-3 and TRBJ2-1; 11 positions agree with TRBD1. There are 15 residues in the CDR3. Trimming at V came to 5 bases and at J to 6 bases, leaving 6 bases not matched to a gene. Germline assignment: CDR1 SGHTA and CDR2 FQGTGA. The CDR3 sequence: CASSKEGQGVNEQFF. The CDR3 nucleotides are TGTGCCAGCAGCAAGGAGGGACAGGGGGTCAATGAGCAGTTCTTC.

The chain is built from TRBV3-1 (or the pseudogene TRBV3-2) and TRBJ2-3; TRBD2 aligns across 10 bases. CDR1 and CDR2 from the germline V gene are LGHDT and YNNKEL (reference sequence). This CDR3 spans 15 amino acids. The ends lost 5 bases at V and 3 bases at J; junction bases unmatched: 5. CDR3 in DNA: TGTGCCAGCAGCTCACTAGCGGGGAATACAGATACGCAGTATTTT. It codes for CASSSLAGNTDTQYF.

V gene TRBV29-1 combines with J gene TRBJ1-2; 7 positions agree with TRBD1. Germline CDR1 reads SQVTM; CDR2 reads ANQGSEA. The CDR3 is made up of 12 amino acids. Trimming removed 6 bases from V and 2 bases from J; junction bases left unmatched: 3. The CDR3 sequence: CSVQGGNYGYTF. In nucleotides, the CDR3 is TGCAGCGTCCAGGGGGGCAACTATGGCTACACCTTC.

V gene TRBV4-3 combines with J gene TRBJ2-1, with a weak D call TRBD1 (6 bases). Germline V lookup: CDR1 LGHNA, CDR2 YSLEER. The ends were cut back, 0 bases at V and 2 bases at J, with 14 bases in the middle. The CDR3 totals 17 residues. CDR3 sequence (DNA): TGCGCCAGCAGCCAAGATTACGGGACAAGAACCTACAATGAGCAGTTCTTC. This translates into CASSQDYGTRTYNEQFF.

This clone was seen just once. This chain joins TRBV5-1 and TRBJ2-7, with D possibly being TRBD2 (6 bases). The CDR3 length is 12 residues. Germline CDR1 reads SGHRS; CDR2 reads YFSETQ. V was trimmed by 4 bases and J by 4 bases, leaving 9 bases between them. CDR3 DNA sequence: TGCGCCAGCAGCATTAGCGGTTACGAGCAGTACTTC. Protein product: CASSISGYEQYF.